This TCR beta chain stems from a study of blood T cell repertoires in COVID-19. This clone showed up just once. Mismatch with germline at one junction end may stem from a read error. Sequenced by immunoSEQ multiplex PCR; TCRdb stores in-frame clones only, minus some. The table lists around 180,000 clones, 70% to 85% of them singletons. The length of the CDR3 is 14 residues. Per germline, CDR1 MNHNY and CDR2 SVGAGI (reference sequence). The clonotype originates from a human donor in a cohort sampled during active COVID-19. V usage is TRBV6-6 and J usage is TRBJ1-6; no definite D call. The sample taken for sequencing was peripheral blood. The CDR3 DNA reads TGTGCCAGCACCGGTAGAGGCTATTATTCACCCCTCCACTTT. Translated, it gives CASTGRGYYSPLHF.